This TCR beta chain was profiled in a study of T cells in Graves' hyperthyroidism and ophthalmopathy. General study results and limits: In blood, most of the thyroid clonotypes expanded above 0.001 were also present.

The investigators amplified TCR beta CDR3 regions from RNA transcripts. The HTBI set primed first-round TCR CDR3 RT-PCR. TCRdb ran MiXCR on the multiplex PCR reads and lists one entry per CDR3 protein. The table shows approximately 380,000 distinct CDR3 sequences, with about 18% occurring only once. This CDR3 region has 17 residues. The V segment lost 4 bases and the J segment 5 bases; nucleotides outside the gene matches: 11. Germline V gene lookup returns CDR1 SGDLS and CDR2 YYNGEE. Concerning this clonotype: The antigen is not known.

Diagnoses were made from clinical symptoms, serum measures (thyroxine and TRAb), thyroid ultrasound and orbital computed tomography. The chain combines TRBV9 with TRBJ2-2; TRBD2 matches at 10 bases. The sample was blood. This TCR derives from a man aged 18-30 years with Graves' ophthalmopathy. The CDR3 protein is CASSISLAGAGTGELFF. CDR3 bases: TGTGCCAGCAGCATAAGTCTAGCGGGAGCGGGGACCGGGGAGCTGTTTTTT. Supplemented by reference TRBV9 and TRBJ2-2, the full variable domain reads DSGVTQTPKHLITATGQRVTLRCSPRSGDLSVYWYQQSLDQGLQFLIQYYNGEERAKGNILERFSAQQFPDLHSELNLSSLELGDSALYFCASSISLAGAGTGELFFGEGSRLTVL.